This is a list of T cell receptor beta chains from one sample in a study of response to subunit inactivated influenza vaccine. TCRdb passed the RT-PCR reads through MiXCR, listing each CDR3 protein once. Among 500,000 to 600,000 distinct CDR3 sequences listed, approximately 7.1% were seen once. The sequences come from PBMCs from blood, collected less than 30 months after vaccination. The source is a man between 50 and 69 years old who received an inactivated influenza vaccine. Each CDR3 is given without its conserved first and last residue.

V	length	J	CDR3
TRBV5-1	12	TRBJ2-3	ASSSIQGTDTQY
TRBV7-2	10	TRBJ2-5	ASTLGTETQY
TRBV29-1	12	TRBJ1-1	SVGGGYLNTEAF
TRBV9	13	TRBJ2-4	ASSPGLADGNIQY
TRBV24-1	12	TRBJ2-3	ATSDPAGTDTQY
TRBV12-3/TRBV12-4	13	TRBJ1-1	ASSYQGARSTEAF
TRBV2	10	TRBJ2-1	ASGGVNNEQF
TRBV2	13	TRBJ2-1	ASSAGVSSYNEQF
TRBV5-1	16	TRBJ2-1	ASRSGTSGNYWYNEQF
TRBV5-1	14	TRBJ2-3	ATGLAGGPGTDTQY
TRBV6-1	12	TRBJ1-2	ASSEYRGDYGCT
TRBV30	12	TRBJ1-1	AWSTGTLNTEAF
TRBV4-1	13	TRBJ2-1	ASSQPGLAGNEQF
TRBV7-4	10	TRBJ2-5	AQTGCRETQY
TRBV7-2	13	TRBJ2-5	ASSAPRKVHETQY
TRBV4-3	15	TRBJ2-3	ASSQDPAGGRGDTQY
TRBV4-3	12	TRBJ1-1	ASSQDVDSTEAF
TRBV5-1	14	TRBJ2-2	ASSRSGTGFTGELF
TRBV20-1	12	TRBJ2-2	SASPAGNTGELF
TRBV7-2	15	TRBJ2-3	ASSPQRGHLSTDTQY
TRBV4-3	12	TRBJ1-2	ASSQGAYNYGYT
TRBV9	13	TRBJ2-3	ASSPDRGRTDTQY
TRBV3-1	16	TRBJ2-6	ASSQEGSFRSGANVLT
TRBV20-1	11	TRBJ2-1	SALPGALTEQF
TRBV20-1	12	TRBJ2-3	SAGSSVSTDTQY
TRBV12-3/TRBV12-4	10	TRBJ2-1	ASSFGDLRQF
TRBV23-1	16	TRBJ1-5	ASTTAGTGGFGNQPQH
TRBV25-1	11	TRBJ2-5	ASNRQGLETQY
TRBV10-3	10	TRBJ2-7	AISIQDGEQY
TRBV5-4	15	TRBJ2-3	ASSYLRASWGTDTQY
TRBV24-1	13	TRBJ2-3	ATSDLRSGSGTQY